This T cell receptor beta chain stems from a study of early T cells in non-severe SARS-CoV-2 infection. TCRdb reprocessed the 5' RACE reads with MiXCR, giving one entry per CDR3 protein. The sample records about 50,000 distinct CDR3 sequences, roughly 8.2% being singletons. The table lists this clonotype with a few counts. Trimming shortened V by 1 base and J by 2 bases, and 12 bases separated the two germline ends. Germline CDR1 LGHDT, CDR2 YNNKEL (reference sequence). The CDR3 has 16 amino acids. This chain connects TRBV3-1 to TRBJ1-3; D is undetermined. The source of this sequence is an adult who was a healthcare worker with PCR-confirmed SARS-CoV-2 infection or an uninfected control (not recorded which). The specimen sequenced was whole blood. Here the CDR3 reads CASSQGITGTGNTIYF. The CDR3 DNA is TGTGCCAGCAGCCAAGGGATCACGGGCACTGGAAACACCATATATTTT.